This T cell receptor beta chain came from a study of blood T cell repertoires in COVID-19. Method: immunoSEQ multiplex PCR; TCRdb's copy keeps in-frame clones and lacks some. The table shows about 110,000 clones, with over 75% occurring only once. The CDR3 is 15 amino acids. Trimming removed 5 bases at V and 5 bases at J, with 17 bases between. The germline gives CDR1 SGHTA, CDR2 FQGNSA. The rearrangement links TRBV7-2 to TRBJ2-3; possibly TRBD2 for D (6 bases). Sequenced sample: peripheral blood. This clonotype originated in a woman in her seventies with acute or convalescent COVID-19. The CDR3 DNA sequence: TGTGCCAGCAGCCCGGAGGGACGGCGCAGAGATACGCAGTATTTT. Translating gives CASSPEGRRRDTQYF.